Here is one T cell receptor (beta chain) with its context. Compared with germline, one end of the junction differs, possibly owing to a read error. The germline V gene encodes CDR1 SSHAT and CDR2 FNYEAQ (reference sequence). CDR3 length equals 15 residues. These data belong to a study of blood T cell repertoires in COVID-19. The protocol was immunoSEQ multiplex PCR, while the TCRdb copy is restricted to in-frame clones and leaves out a portion. The sample yields about 240,000 clones, approximately 84% seen once. The chain carries TRBV7-7 and TRBJ2-5; D is ambiguous. This clonotype originated in a man aged 50-60 years with acute or convalescent COVID-19. The source material was peripheral blood. The CDR3 protein is CASSLYLSYQETQYF. The CDR3 coding sequence is TGTGCTAGCAGCTTATATCTAAGTTACCAAGAGACCCAGTACTTC.